A single sample gave rise to the 20 T cell receptor beta chains below, sequenced in a study of T cell responses to AZD1222 COVID-19 vaccine. Libraries were prepared by immunoSEQ multiplex PCR; TCRdb keeps only in-frame clonotypes and omits some of them. The sample contains roughly 120,000 clones, 70% to 90% of which appear only once. The sample here was peripheral blood, taken on day 0 of AZD1222 vaccination. The origin of the receptors is an adult in good health.

This chain links TRBV5-4 with TRBJ2-2; TRBD1 matches 11 bases. CDR3 length equals 15 residues. With 7 bases clipped from V and 6 bases from J, the junction kept 8 bases outside the gene matches. Germline V CDR1 and CDR2: SGHNT, YYREEE (reference sequence). CDR3 nucleotide sequence: TGTGCCAGCTACGGACAGGGGGCGAGTGCCGGGGAGCTGTTTTTT. Its protein is CASYGQGASAGELFF. Complete variable domain (other parts from reference TRBV5-4 and TRBJ2-2): ETGVTQSPTHLIKTRGQQVTLRCSSQSGHNTVSWYQQALGQGPQFIFQYYREEENGRGNFPPRFSGLQFPNYSSELNVNALELDDSALYLCASYGQGASAGELFFGEGSRLTVL.

The chain links TRBV6-2 or TRBV6-3 to TRBJ1-2; TRBD1 matches at 8 bases. The J segment lost 5 bases and the V segment lost 5 bases, leaving 10 bases of the junction unmatched. The CDR3 consists of 15 residues. The germline V gene has CDR1 MNHEY and CDR2 SVGEGT. CDR3 loop: CASSNGQGVWYGYTF. The CDR3 nucleotides read TGTGCCAGCAGTAATGGACAGGGCGTATGGTATGGCTACACCTTC.

J is TRBJ2-1 and V is TRBV9; TRBD2 matches 9 bases. The CDR3 contains 14 residues. The junction had 6 bases not matched to a gene; V was cut back by 3 bases and J by 8 bases. The V gene's germline CDR1 is SGDLS and CDR2 YYNGEE. CDR3: CASSEGGLAHEQFF. The CDR3 region has the DNA TGTGCCAGCAGCGAGGGGGGACTAGCCCATGAGCAGTTCTTC. Full variable domain (missing parts from reference TRBV9 and TRBJ2-1): DSGVTQTPKHLITATGQRVTLRCSPRSGDLSVYWYQQSLDQGLQFLIQYYNGEERAKGNILERFSAQQFPDLHSELNLSSLELGDSALYFCASSEGGLAHEQFFGPGTRLTVL.

This chain connects TRBV5-8 to TRBJ1-5; D not resolved. Germline V CDR1 and CDR2: SGHTS, YDEGEE. V was cut by 2 bases and J by 9 bases, with 6 bases left in between. The CDR3 runs 11 residues. The CDR3 sequence: CASSLVGPQHF. The DNA of the CDR3 is TGTGCCAGCAGCTTAGTAGGGCCCCAGCATTTT.

The chain employs TRBV7-2 and TRBJ1-3, with a possible D match to TRBD1 (5 bases). V lost 1 base to trimming and J lost 3 bases, with 16 bases between them. The CDR3 length is 17 residues. Germline V gene lookup returns CDR1 SGHTA and CDR2 FQGNSA. CDR3 loop: CASSLGFGGVFGNTIYF. The CDR3 DNA sequence: TGTGCCAGCAGCTTAGGGTTTGGAGGGGTGTTTGGAAACACCATATATTTT.

The chain is built from TRBV28 and TRBJ1-2; D unresolved. V was cut by 4 bases and J by 4 bases, with 10 bases left in between. The CDR3 sequence is 13 residues long. Germline assignment: CDR1 MDHEN and CDR2 SYDVKM. The CDR3 loop is CASSSDGLYGYTF. The CDR3 region has the DNA TGTGCCAGCAGTTCGGACGGTCTCTATGGCTACACCTTC.

This clone is a singleton in its sample. This chain connects TRBV2 to TRBJ1-3; D might be TRBD1 (5 bases). Trimming took off 7 bases at V and 2 bases at J, with 15 bases between the two ends. Germline CDR1 reads SNHLY; CDR2 reads FYNNEI. The CDR3 length is 15 residues. The CDR3: CASTFGRATGNTIYF. The CDR3 DNA is TGTGCCAGCACCTTCGGCAGGGCAACTGGAAACACCATATATTTT.

The V gene is TRBV9, the J gene TRBJ2-3, with D perhaps matching TRBD2 (7 bases). Trimming took 0 bases from V and 6 from J, leaving 14 bases between them. The CDR3 extends over 15 amino acids. Germline CDR1 is SGDLS and CDR2 is YYNGEE. The CDR3 reads CASSVGGGVADTQYF. In DNA, the CDR3 is TGTGCCAGCAGCGTAGGGGGGGGCGTGGCGGATACGCAGTATTTT.

This CDR3 reads CASSSRTGSNTGELFF. The DNA for the CDR3 is TGTGCCAGCAGTTCCAGGACAGGATCAAACACCGGGGAGCTGTTTTTT. The gene calls are TRBV6-5 and TRBJ2-2, with 7 bases fitting TRBD1. CDR3 length: 16 amino acids. The V and J ends lost 4 bases and 2 bases, in that order; junction bases with no gene match: 7. The V gene's germline CDR1 is MNHEY and CDR2 SVGAGI.

The chain carries TRBV20-1 and TRBJ2-3; D unresolved. CDR3 length: 11 amino acids. Germline CDR1 DFQATT, CDR2 SNEGSKA (reference sequence). CDR3 sequence reads: CTWANTDTQYF. The CDR3 nucleotides read TGCACTTGGGCCAACACAGATACGCAGTATTTT.

The rearrangement uses TRBV28 and TRBJ1-5; D not certain. The V gene lost 3 bases and the J gene lost 5 bases, with 2 bases spanning the gap. CDR3 length: 11 amino acids. Germline CDR1 reads MDHEN; CDR2 reads SYDVKM. The chain's CDR3 is CASSLDQPQHF. CDR3 sequence (DNA): TGTGCCAGCAGTTTGGATCAGCCCCAGCATTTT.

This clone was observed once. This chain links TRBV6-2 or TRBV6-3 with TRBJ2-6, with D unresolved. V shed 0 bases and J shed 0 bases, with 0 bases lying between them. The CDR3 consists of 14 residues. Germline V gives CDR1 MNHEY, CDR2 SVGEGT. The chain's CDR3 is CASSYSSGANVLTF. CDR3 DNA: TGTGCCAGCAGTTACTCCTCTGGGGCCAACGTCCTGACTTTC.

The chain recombines TRBV21-1 with TRBJ2-3; no check of the table's D call, TRBD1, against the DNA was made. TRBV21-1 is noted as a pseudogene. The CDR3 length is 22 residues. CDR3 sequence reads: CASSKVFLTGRSVLTGTDTQYF. The CDR3 bases are TGTGCCAGCAGCAAAGTTTTTTTAACAGGACGCTCAGTACTCACGGGTACAGATACGCAGTATTTT.

The chain carries TRBV6-6 and TRBJ1-1; 10 nucleotides line up with TRBD1. V shed 0 bases, J shed 11 bases, and the junction held 6 bases outside the gene matches. Germline values: CDR1 MNHNY, CDR2 SVGAGI (reference sequence). This CDR3 contains 14 residues. The CDR3 loop is CASSYSGTGENAFF. As DNA, the CDR3 is TGTGCCAGCAGTTACTCCGGGACAGGGGAGAACGCTTTCTTT.

Only one count was recorded for this clone. J is TRBJ1-3 and V is TRBV7-3, with a possible D match to TRBD1 (5 bases). The V gene lost 5 bases and the J gene lost 1 base, with 24 bases spanning the gap. The germline gives CDR1 SGHTA, CDR2 FQGTGA. The CDR3 runs to 19 residues. CDR3 in amino acids: CASSLPPGGKMGSGNTIYF. As DNA, the CDR3 is TGTGCCAGCAGCCTGCCCCCGGGGGGTAAAATGGGGTCTGGAAACACCATATATTTT. Drawing the rest from reference TRBV7-3 and TRBJ1-3, the complete variable domain is GAGVSQTPSNKVTEKGKYVELRCDPISGHTALYWYRQSLGQGPEFLIYFQGTGAADDSGLPNDRFFAVRPEGSVSTLKIQRTERGDSAVYLCASSLPPGGKMGSGNTIYFGEGSWLTVV.

This clone was seen a handful of times. The genes are TRBV13 and TRBJ2-7; tentatively, D is TRBD1 (6 bases). Between the trimmed V and J ends, which lost 5 bases and 5 bases, there was a span of 16 bases. The CDR3 has 14 residues. From germline, CDR1 is PRHDT and CDR2 FYEKMQ (reference sequence). CDR3 region: CASSPQGRWDEQYF. CDR3 DNA: TGTGCCAGCAGCCCCCAGGGGCGTTGGGACGAGCAGTACTTC. Drawing the rest from reference TRBV13 and TRBJ2-7, the complete variable domain is AAGVIQSPRHLIKEKRETATLKCYPIPRHDTVYWYQQGPGQDPQFLISFYEKMQSDKGSIPDRFSAQQFSDYHSELNMSSLELGDSALYFCASSPQGRWDEQYFGPGTRLTVT.

This rearrangement joins TRBV7-9 to TRBJ1-1; D gene ambiguous. This CDR3 is 11 amino acids long. From germline, CDR1 is SEHNR and CDR2 FQNEAQ (reference sequence). Trimming pared 1 base from V and 8 bases from J, leaving 5 bases between. The CDR3 DNA is TGTGCCAGCAGCTTAGGCTTCGAAGCTTTCTTT. It specifies CASSLGFEAFF.

The chain has TRBV11-3 and TRBJ1-1; 7 bases fit TRBD1. This CDR3 spans 15 amino acids. Germline V CDR1 and CDR2: SGHNT, YENEEA. V gave up 4 bases and J gave up 4 bases; unmatched junction bases: 9. The CDR3 is CASSSRTGGSTEAFF. CDR3 bases: TGTGCCAGCAGCTCGAGGACAGGAGGGTCCACTGAAGCTTTCTTT.

This clone was seen a single time. Here the CDR3 reads CASSGQENTEAFF. For the CDR3, the DNA is TGTGCCAGTAGCGGTCAGGAGAACACTGAAGCTTTCTTT. The V call is TRBV19, the J call TRBJ1-1; no firm D call. V dropped 6 bases and J dropped 1 base, with 9 bases sitting between them. The germline CDR1 and CDR2 sequences are LNHDA and SQIVND (reference sequence). CDR3 size: 13 residues. Combining the CDR3 with reference TRBV19 and TRBJ1-1 gives the whole variable domain DGGITQSPKYLFRKEGQNVTLSCEQNLNHDAMYWYRQDPGQGLRLIYYSQIVNDFQKGDIAEGYSVSREKKESFPLTVTSAQKNPTAFYLCASSGQENTEAFFGQGTRLTVV.

The J gene is TRBJ1-2, the V gene TRBV3-1 (or the pseudogene TRBV3-2); no clear D. Germline loops: CDR1 LGHDT, CDR2 YNNKEL (reference sequence). The CDR3 contains 13 residues. Trimming shortened V by 2 bases and J by 8 bases, and 12 bases separated the two germline ends. The DNA for the CDR3 is TGTGCCAGCAGCCAATCCAACCGCGGGGGCTACACCTTC. Translated, it gives CASSQSNRGGYTF.